This record looks at one T cell receptor beta chain sequence and its context. These data are taken from a study of blood T cell repertoires in COVID-19. Across the whole study: Both acute and convalescent COVID-19 samples were obtained from the United States, Italy and Spain.

Assay: immunoSEQ multiplex PCR; the TCRdb copy retains only in-frame clones and omits some. The sample lists 150,000 or so clones, around 85% occurring once. Germline CDR1 reads MNHEY; CDR2 reads SVGAGI. V shed 6 bases and J shed 4 bases, with 19 bases lying between them. The CDR3 sequence is 15 residues long. This chain links TRBV6-5 with TRBJ2-7, with D perhaps matching TRBD2 (5 bases). This receptor was obtained from a man in his 60s who had recovered from COVID-19. The sample was peripheral blood. CDR3 protein: CASRRERAWEYEQYF. The CDR3 DNA is TGTGCCAGCAGGAGGGAGAGGGCTTGGGAATACGAGCAGTACTTC.